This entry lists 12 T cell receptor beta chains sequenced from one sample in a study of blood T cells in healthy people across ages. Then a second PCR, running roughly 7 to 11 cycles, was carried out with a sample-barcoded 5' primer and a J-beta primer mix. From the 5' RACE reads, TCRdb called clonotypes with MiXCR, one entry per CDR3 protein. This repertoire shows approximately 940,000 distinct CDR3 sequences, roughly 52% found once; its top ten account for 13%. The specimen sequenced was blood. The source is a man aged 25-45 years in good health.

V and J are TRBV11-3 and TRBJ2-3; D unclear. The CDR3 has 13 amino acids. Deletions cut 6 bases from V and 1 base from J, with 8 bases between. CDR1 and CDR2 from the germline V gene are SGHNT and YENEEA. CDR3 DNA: TGTGCCAGCAGACCCCGGGGCACAGATACGCAGTATTTT. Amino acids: CASRPRGTDTQYF.

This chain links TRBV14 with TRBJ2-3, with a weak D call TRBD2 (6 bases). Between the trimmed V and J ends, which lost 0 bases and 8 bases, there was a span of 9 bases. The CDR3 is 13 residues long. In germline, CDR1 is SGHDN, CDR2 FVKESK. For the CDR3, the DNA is TGTGCCAGCAGCCAAGATTACGGGAGTACGCAGTATTTT. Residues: CASSQDYGSTQYF.

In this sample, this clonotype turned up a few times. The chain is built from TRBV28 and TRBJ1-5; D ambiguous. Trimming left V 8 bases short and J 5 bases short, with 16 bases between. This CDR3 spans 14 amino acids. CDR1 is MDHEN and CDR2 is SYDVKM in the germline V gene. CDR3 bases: TGTGCCAGCCTTTCCCTACCAGGTTATCAGCCCCAGCATTTT. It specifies CASLSLPGYQPQHF.

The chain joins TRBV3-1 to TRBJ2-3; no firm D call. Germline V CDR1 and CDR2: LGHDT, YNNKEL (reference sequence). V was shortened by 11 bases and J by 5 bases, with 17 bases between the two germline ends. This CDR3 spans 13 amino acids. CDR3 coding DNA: TGTGCCTCCTCAGAATCTAGTGGAGATACGCAGTATTTT. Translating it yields CASSESSGDTQYF.

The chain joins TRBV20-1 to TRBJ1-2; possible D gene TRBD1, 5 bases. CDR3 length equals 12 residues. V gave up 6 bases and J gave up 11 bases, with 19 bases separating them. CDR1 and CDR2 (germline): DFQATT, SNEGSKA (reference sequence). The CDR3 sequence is CSAPTTAVSYTF. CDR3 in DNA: TGCAGTGCCCCTACGACAGCTGTCTCTTACACCTTC.

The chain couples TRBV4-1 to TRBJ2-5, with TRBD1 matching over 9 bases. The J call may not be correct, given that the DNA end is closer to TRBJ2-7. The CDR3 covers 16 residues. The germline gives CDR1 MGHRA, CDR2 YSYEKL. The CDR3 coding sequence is TGCGCCAGCAGTCCCAGGGGACAGGGCCTCTCCTACGAGCAGTACTTC. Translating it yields CASSPRGQGLSYEQYF.

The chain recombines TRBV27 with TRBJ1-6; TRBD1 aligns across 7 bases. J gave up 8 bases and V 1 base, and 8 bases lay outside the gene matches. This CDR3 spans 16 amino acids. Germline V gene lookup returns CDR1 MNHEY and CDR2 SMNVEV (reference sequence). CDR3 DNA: TGTGCCAGCAGTTTATTCCTGACAGGGAAGGATTCACCCCTCCACTTT. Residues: CASSLFLTGKDSPLHF.

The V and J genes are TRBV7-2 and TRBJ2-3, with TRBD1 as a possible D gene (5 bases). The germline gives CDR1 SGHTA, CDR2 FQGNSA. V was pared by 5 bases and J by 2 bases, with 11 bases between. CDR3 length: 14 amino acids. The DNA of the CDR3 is TGTGCCAGCAGCGTAGGGGCACACACAGATACGCAGTATTTT. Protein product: CASSVGAHTDTQYF.

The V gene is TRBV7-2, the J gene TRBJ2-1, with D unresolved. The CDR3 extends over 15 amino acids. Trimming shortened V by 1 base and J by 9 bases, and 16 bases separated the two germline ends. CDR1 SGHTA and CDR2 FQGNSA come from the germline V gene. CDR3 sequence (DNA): TGTGCCAGCAGCTTAGAGGGCCTACCTTCGAGTGAGCAGTTCTTC. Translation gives CASSLEGLPSSEQFF.

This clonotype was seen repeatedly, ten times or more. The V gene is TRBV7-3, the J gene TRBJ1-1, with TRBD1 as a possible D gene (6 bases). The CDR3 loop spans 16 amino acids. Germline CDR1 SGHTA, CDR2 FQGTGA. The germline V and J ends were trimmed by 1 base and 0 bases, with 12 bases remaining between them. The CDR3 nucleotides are TGTGCCAGCAGCTTAATGGCAGGGGATATGAACACTGAAGCTTTCTTT. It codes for CASSLMAGDMNTEAFF.

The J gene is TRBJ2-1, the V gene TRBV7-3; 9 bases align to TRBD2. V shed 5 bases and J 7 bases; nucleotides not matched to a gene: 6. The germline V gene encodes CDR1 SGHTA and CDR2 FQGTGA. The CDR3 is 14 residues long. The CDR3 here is CASSGGGARNEQFF. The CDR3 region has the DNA TGTGCCAGCAGCGGCGGGGGGGCCCGGAATGAGCAGTTCTTC.

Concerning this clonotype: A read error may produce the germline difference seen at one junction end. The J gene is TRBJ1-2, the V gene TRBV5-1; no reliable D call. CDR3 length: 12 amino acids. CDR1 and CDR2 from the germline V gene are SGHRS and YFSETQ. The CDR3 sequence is CANSVGNYGYTF. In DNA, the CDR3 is TGCGCCAACAGCGTCGGGAACTATGGCTACACCTTC.